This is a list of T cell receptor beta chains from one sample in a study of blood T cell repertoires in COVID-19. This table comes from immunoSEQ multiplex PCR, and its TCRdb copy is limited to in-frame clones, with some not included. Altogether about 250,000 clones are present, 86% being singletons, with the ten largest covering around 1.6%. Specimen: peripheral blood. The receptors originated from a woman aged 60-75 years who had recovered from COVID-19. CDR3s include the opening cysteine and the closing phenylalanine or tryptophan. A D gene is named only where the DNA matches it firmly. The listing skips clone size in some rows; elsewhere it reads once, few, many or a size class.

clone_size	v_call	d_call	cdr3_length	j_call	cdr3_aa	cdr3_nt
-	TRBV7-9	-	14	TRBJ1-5	CASSRPGENQPQHF	TGTGCCAGCAGCCGACCGGGGGAGAATCAGCCCCAGCATTTT
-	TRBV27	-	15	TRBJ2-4	CASRSSGGAKNIQYF	TGTGCCAGCAGATCCAGTGGGGGGGCCAAAAACATTCAGTACTTC
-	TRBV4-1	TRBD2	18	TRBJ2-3	CASSQEGPSGGDSDTQYF	TGCGCCAGCAGCCAAGAAGGCCCTAGCGGGGGGGATTCAGATACGCAGTATTTT
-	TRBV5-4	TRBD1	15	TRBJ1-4	CASSEPGQGVEKLFF	TGTGCCAGCAGCGAACCGGGACAGGGGGTTGAAAAACTGTTTTTT
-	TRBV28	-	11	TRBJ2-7	CARGETYEQYF	TGTGCCAGAGGGGAAACCTACGAGCAGTACTTC
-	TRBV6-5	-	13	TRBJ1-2	CASSRTANYGYTF	TGTGCCAGCAGTAGGACAGCCAACTATGGCTACACCTTC
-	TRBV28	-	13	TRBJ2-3	CASKLIHEVPQYF	TGTGCCAGCAAACTCATTCACGAGGTTCCGCAGTATTTT
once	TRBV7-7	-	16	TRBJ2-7	CASSPIVPGLNYEQYF	TGTGCTAGCAGCCCCATCGTTCCGGGACTTAACTACGAGCAGTACTTC
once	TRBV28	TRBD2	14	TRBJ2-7	CASSFPGGTYEQYF	TGTGCCAGCAGTTTCCCGGGGGGGACCTACGAGCAGTACTTC
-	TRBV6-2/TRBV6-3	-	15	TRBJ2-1	CASSSLDRSVDEQFF	TGTGCCAGCAGCTCCTTAGACAGGTCCGTCGATGAGCAGTTCTTC
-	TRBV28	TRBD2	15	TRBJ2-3	CASRSWTSSTDTQYF	TGTGCCAGCAGATCCTGGACTAGCAGCACAGATACGCAGTATTTT
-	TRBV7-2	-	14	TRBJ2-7	CASSDWGRANEQYF	TGTGCCAGCAGCGACTGGGGCAGGGCGAACGAGCAGTACTTC
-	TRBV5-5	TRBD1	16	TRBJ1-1	CASRWGRGRFGTEAFF	TGTGCCAGCAGGTGGGGCAGGGGGCGGTTTGGGACTGAAGCTTTCTTT
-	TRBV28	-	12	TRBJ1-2	CASMRGGRGYTF	TGTGCCAGCATGAGGGGAGGACGTGGCTACACCTTC
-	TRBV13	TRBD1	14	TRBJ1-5	CASSLGTGNQPQHF	TGTGCCAGCAGCCTCGGGACAGGGAATCAGCCCCAGCATTTT
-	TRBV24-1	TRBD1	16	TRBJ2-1	CATSDSWDRAVHEQFF	TGTGCCACCAGTGATTCCTGGGACAGGGCTGTCCATGAGCAGTTCTTC
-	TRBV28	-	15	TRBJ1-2	CASTRPRQRNYGYTF	TGTGCCAGCACGCGACCGAGACAGAGAAACTATGGCTACACCTTC
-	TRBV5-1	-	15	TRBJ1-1	CASSFRPPGGTEAFF	TGCGCCAGCAGCTTCCGCCCTCCTGGCGGCACTGAAGCTTTCTTT
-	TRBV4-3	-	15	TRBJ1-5	CASSQDGWSNQPQHF	TGCGCCAGCAGCCAAGACGGTTGGAGCAATCAGCCCCAGCATTTT
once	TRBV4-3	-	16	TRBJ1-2	CASSQEGQVIGYGYTF	TGCGCCAGCAGCCAAGAGGGGCAGGTTATTGGGTATGGCTACACCTTC
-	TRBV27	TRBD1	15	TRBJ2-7	CASSSAPGQGYEQYF	TGTGCCAGCAGTTCCGCCCCCGGACAGGGCTACGAGCAGTACTTC
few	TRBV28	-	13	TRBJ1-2	CALGAETNYGYTF	TGTGCCTTAGGGGCAGAAACTAACTATGGCTACACCTTC